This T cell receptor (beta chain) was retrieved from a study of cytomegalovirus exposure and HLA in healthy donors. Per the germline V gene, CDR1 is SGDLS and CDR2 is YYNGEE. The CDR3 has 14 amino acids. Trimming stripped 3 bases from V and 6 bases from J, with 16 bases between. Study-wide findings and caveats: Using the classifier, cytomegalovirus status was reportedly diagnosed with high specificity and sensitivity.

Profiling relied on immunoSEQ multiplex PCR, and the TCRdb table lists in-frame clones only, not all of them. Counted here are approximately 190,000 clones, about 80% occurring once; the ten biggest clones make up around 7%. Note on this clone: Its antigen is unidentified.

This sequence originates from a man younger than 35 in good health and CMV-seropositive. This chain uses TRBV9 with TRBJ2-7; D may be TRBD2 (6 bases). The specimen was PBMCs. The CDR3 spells CASSEGGSRSEQYF. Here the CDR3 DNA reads TGTGCCAGCAGCGAAGGAGGGAGCAGGTCCGAGCAGTACTTC.